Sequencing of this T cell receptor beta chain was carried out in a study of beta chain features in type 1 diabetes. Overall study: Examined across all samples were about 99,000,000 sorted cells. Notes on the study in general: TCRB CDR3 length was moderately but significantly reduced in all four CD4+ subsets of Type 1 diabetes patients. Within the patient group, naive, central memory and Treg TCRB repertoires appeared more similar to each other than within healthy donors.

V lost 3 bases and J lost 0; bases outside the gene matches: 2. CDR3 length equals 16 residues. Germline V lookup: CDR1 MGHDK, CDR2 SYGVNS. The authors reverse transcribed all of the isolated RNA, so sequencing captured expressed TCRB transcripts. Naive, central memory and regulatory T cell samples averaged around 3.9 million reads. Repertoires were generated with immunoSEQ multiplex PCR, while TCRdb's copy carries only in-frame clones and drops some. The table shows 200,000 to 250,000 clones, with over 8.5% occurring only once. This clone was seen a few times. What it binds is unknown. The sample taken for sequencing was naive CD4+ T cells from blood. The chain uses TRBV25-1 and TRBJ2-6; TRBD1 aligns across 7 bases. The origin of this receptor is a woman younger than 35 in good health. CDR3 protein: CASSDYRGSGANVLTF. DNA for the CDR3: TGTGCCAGCAGTGACTACAGGGGCTCTGGGGCCAACGTCCTGACTTTC.